These 10 T cell receptor beta chains were sequenced from one sample in a study of siplizumab effects on memory and regulatory T cells. Profiled with immunoSEQ multiplex PCR; TCRdb holds only in-frame clones, not every one. The sample carries tens of thousands of clones, 87% recorded once. The sequencing sample was made of Tregs sorted from blood. The receptors stem from a human donor in good health.

This clone came up once. This rearrangement joins TRBV18 to TRBJ2-3, with TRBD2 identical over 9 bases. The CDR3 runs 16 residues. Trimming removed 3 bases from V and 2 bases from J; junction bases left unmatched: 6. Germline assignment: CDR1 KGHSH and CDR2 LQKENI. The CDR3 region is CASSPRLADNTDTQYF. The CDR3 coding sequence is TGTGCCAGCTCACCTAGACTAGCGGACAACACAGATACGCAGTATTTT.

The V and J genes are TRBV4-1 and TRBJ1-2; 7 bases are a match to TRBD1. J was trimmed by 4 bases and V by 4 bases; bases with no gene match: 3. Germline V lookup: CDR1 MGHRA, CDR2 YSYEKL. The CDR3 contains 13 residues. The CDR3 spells CASSRDSLYGYTF. The CDR3 region has the DNA TGCGCCAGCAGCCGGGACAGCCTCTATGGCTACACCTTC.

This sequence joins TRBV19 and TRBJ2-7; TRBD1 might be the D (6 bases). CDR3 size: 15 residues. Trimming shortened V by 3 bases and J by 6 bases, and 18 bases separated the two germline ends. Germline V CDR1 and CDR2: LNHDA, SQIVND (reference sequence). CDR3 amino acids: CASSILGQGRGEQYF. The DNA for the CDR3 is TGTGCCAGTAGTATTCTAGGGCAGGGGCGCGGCGAGCAGTACTTC.

The chain has TRBV14 and TRBJ2-2; TRBD1 aligns across 8 bases. This CDR3 contains 16 residues. The V and J ends lost 4 bases and 3 bases, in that order; junction bases with no gene match: 7. Germline values: CDR1 SGHDN, CDR2 FVKESK. The CDR3 bases are TGTGCCAGCAGCCGGACAGGGCGATTGTACACCGGGGAGCTGTTTTTT. This codes for CASSRTGRLYTGELFF.

This clone was detected only a few times. CDR3 sequence (DNA): TGCAGTGCCTCAACTCTCGATGAGCAGTTCTTC. This encodes CSASTLDEQFF. The rearrangement joins TRBV20-1 to TRBJ2-1; no clear D gene. V was clipped by 6 bases and J by 8 bases, with 11 bases between them. CDR1 is DFQATT and CDR2 is SNEGSKA in the germline V gene (reference sequence). The CDR3 has 11 amino acids.

The J gene is TRBJ2-7, the V gene TRBV10-3; TRBD2 agrees at 14 bases. This CDR3 is built from 16 residues. V lost 4 bases, J lost 3 bases, and 5 bases stayed unmatched. The germline V gene encodes CDR1 ENHRY and CDR2 SYGVKD. The CDR3 coding sequence is TGTGCCATCAGTGCTTTCGGACTAGCGGGGGGCTACGAGCAGTACTTC. Its protein is CAISAFGLAGGYEQYF.

The chain employs TRBV12-5 and TRBJ2-1; the match to TRBD2 covers 11 bases. The CDR3 spans 15 residues. The germline V gene has CDR1 LGHNT and CDR2 FRNRAP. The V segment lost 6 bases and the J segment 6 bases; nucleotides outside the gene matches: 7. DNA of the CDR3: TGTGCTAGTGGCGATACTAGCGGGGGAAGCAATGAGCAGTTCTTC. Translating it yields CASGDTSGGSNEQFF.

J is TRBJ1-6 and V is TRBV4-1, with 7 bases identical to TRBD1. With V trimmed by 1 base and J by 7 bases, 4 bases remained unmatched. The CDR3 loop spans 15 amino acids. The germline V gene encodes CDR1 MGHRA and CDR2 YSYEKL. CDR3 nucleotide sequence: TGCGCCAGCAGCCAAGCGCGGGACAGAAATTCACCCCTCCACTTT. This translates into CASSQARDRNSPLHF.

This clone showed up just once. The chain joins TRBV7-3 to TRBJ2-1; the D is unclear. V shed 2 bases and J shed 7 bases, with 15 bases lying between them. This CDR3 has 15 amino acids. Germline values: CDR1 SGHTA, CDR2 FQGTGA. In nucleotides, the CDR3 is TGTGCCAGCAGCTTATCTCGAGATGGGTATAATGAGCAGTTCTTC. Protein product: CASSLSRDGYNEQFF.

This chain joins TRBV6-6 and TRBJ2-7, with 7 positions matching TRBD1. The CDR3 is 13 amino acids. J gave up 2 bases and V 6 bases, and 4 bases lay outside the gene matches. The germline gives CDR1 MNHNY, CDR2 SVGAGI (reference sequence). CDR3 loop: CASRRDSPYEQYF. In DNA, the CDR3 is TGTGCCAGCAGACGGGACAGCCCCTACGAGCAGTACTTC.